The 27 T cell receptor beta chains below all came from one sample that was sequenced in a study of T cells expressing NK-cell markers. After re-calling the 5' RACE reads, TCRdb lists one entry per CDR3 protein, DNA absent. This table lists about 400,000 distinct CDR3 sequences. Sequences were obtained from blood T cells: a sorted CD56 or NKG2C T cell subset, CD4+ or CD8+ T cells, or bulk PBMC T cells (not recorded which). The receptors derive from a woman in her fifties or sixties in good health.

The chain carries TRBV6-5 and TRBJ2-3; TCRdb reports TRBD2, a call that lacks DNA to check it against. The germline V gene has CDR1 MNHEY and CDR2 SVGAGI. This CDR3 is 15 amino acids long. CDR3 sequence: CASSSDYRGTDTQYF.

The chain uses TRBV7-2 and TRBJ2-2; there is no DNA to check the TCRdb D call of TRBD1. CDR1 is SGHTA, CDR2 FQGNSA, per germline. The CDR3 has 15 amino acids. CDR3 region: CASSLGRGHTGELFF.

The chain links TRBV15 to TRBJ2-5; TCRdb outputs TRBD2, but without DNA this stays unchecked. Per the germline V gene, CDR1 is LNHNV and CDR2 is YYDKDF (reference sequence). This CDR3 spans 14 amino acids. The CDR3: CATSGRTSEETQYF.

This sequence joins TRBV27 and TRBJ1-1; TCRdb outputs TRBD1, but without DNA this stays unchecked. The CDR3 covers 14 residues. In germline, CDR1 is MNHEY, CDR2 SMNVEV (reference sequence). The CDR3 spells CASSFAGLTSEAFF.

The chain is built from TRBV7-8 and TRBJ1-2; lacking DNA, the TRBD1 call made by TCRdb goes unchecked. Germline CDR1 is SGHVS and CDR2 is FQNEAQ. The CDR3 is 14 amino acids. CDR3 protein: CASSLVGQGFGYTF.

This chain joins TRBV20-1 and TRBJ1-2. The CDR3 sequence is 15 residues long. Germline-derived CDR1 and CDR2 are DFQATT and SNEGSKA (reference sequence). CDR3 protein: CSARVMRGHPMGYTF.

The rearrangement uses TRBV6-5 and TRBJ2-2. Per the germline V gene, CDR1 is MNHEY and CDR2 is SVGAGI. CDR3 size: 13 residues. The chain's CDR3 is CASSYLEPGELFF.

This chain joins TRBV20-1 and TRBJ2-3. Per the germline V gene, CDR1 is DFQATT and CDR2 is SNEGSKA (reference sequence). There are 15 residues in the CDR3. CDR3 in amino acids: CSAPARIRGTDTQYF.

This chain's CDR3 is CASSRTSGRANTDTQYF. The chain links TRBV7-8 to TRBJ2-3; there is no DNA to check the TCRdb D call of TRBD2. The CDR3 spans 17 residues. The germline gives CDR1 SGHVS, CDR2 FQNEAQ. Full variable domain (rest looked up from reference TRBV7-8 and TRBJ2-3): GAGVSQSPRYKVAKRGQDVALRCDPISGHVSLFWYQQALGQGPEFLTYFQNEAQLDKSGLPSDRFFAERPEGSVSTLKIQRTQQEDSAVYLCASSRTSGRANTDTQYFGPGTRLTVL.

The rearrangement uses TRBV30 and TRBJ1-6; TCRdb gives TRBD1 as the D gene, but with no DNA this cannot be confirmed. The germline V gene encodes CDR1 GTSNPN and CDR2 SVGIG (reference sequence). CDR3 length equals 13 residues. This CDR3 is CAWSSRDGSPLHF.

The chain uses TRBV5-5 and TRBJ2-7. Per germline, CDR1 SGHKS and CDR2 YYEKEE (reference sequence). The CDR3 is 15 amino acids. Here the CDR3 reads CASSLVLEITYEQYF.

This chain joins TRBV10-3 and TRBJ2-1; TCRdb gives TRBD2 as the D gene, but with no DNA this cannot be confirmed. The CDR3 runs 14 residues. The V gene's germline CDR1 is ENHRY and CDR2 SYGVKD. CDR3 residues: CAISDGGGGHEQFF.

The genes are TRBV15 and TRBJ1-2; the TCRdb call, TRBD1, lacks DNA for checking. CDR1 is LNHNV, CDR2 YYDKDF, per germline (reference sequence). The CDR3 length is 18 residues. CDR3 sequence reads: CATSRDSRRQGVGYGYTF.

This chain uses TRBV4-1 with TRBJ2-5; checking the TCRdb D call of TRBD1 is not possible without DNA. From germline, CDR1 is MGHRA and CDR2 YSYEKL. This CDR3 has 17 residues. CDR3 residues: CASSQDGGLPDGETQYF.

The rearrangement joins TRBV5-1 to TRBJ1-6; there is no DNA to check the TCRdb D call of TRBD1. Germline V CDR1 and CDR2: SGHRS, YFSETQ. This CDR3 has 15 amino acids. CDR3 in amino acids: CASSARQGANSPLHF.

The CDR3 here is CASSYEGLAFF. The gene calls are TRBV6-5 and TRBJ1-1; TCRdb returns TRBD1, unconfirmable since there is no DNA. CDR3 length equals 11 residues. CDR1 and CDR2 from the germline V gene are MNHEY and SVGAGI.

The CDR3 spells CASSQVGNGYTF. The chain uses TRBV4-1 and TRBJ1-2. CDR3 length: 12 amino acids. Per germline, CDR1 MGHRA and CDR2 YSYEKL.

The CDR3 spells CATSRGTSSDTQYF. The genes are TRBV15 and TRBJ2-3. Germline V gives CDR1 LNHNV, CDR2 YYDKDF (reference sequence). The CDR3 totals 14 residues.

The chain joins TRBV15 to TRBJ2-2. In germline, CDR1 is LNHNV, CDR2 YYDKDF (reference sequence). This CDR3 has 15 amino acids. The CDR3 here is CATSKNTENTGELFF.

The gene calls are TRBV12-3 or TRBV12-4 and TRBJ1-1; TCRdb's D gene call, TRBD1, goes unchecked for lack of DNA. The CDR3 is made up of 14 amino acids. CDR3 sequence: CASSRNRAGTEAFF.

The chain is built from TRBV20-1 and TRBJ1-4. The CDR3 contains 18 residues. Germline CDR1 reads DFQATT; CDR2 reads SNEGSKA (reference sequence). CDR3: CSARDQNTWRGSNEKLFF.

The genes are TRBV14 and TRBJ1-1; the D call from TCRdb, TRBD1, cannot be confirmed without DNA. In germline, CDR1 is SGHDN, CDR2 FVKESK. The CDR3 loop spans 15 amino acids. CDR3 loop: CASSQGFQGSAEAFF.

The chain combines TRBV12-3 or TRBV12-4 with TRBJ2-2. This CDR3 is 13 amino acids long. The CDR3 sequence: CASSFDYPGELFF.

This chain uses TRBV3-1 with TRBJ2-1; TCRdb indicates TRBD2, and absent DNA this call remains unverified. CDR1 LGHDT and CDR2 YNNKEL come from the germline V gene (reference sequence). The CDR3 is 17 residues long. CDR3 loop: CASSPLMAGESYNEQFF.

This sequence joins TRBV2 and TRBJ1-1. Germline assignment: CDR1 SNHLY and CDR2 FYNNEI. The CDR3 consists of 19 residues. CDR3 amino acids: CASSVFYGRVLRRNTEAFF. Full variable domain (rest looked up from reference TRBV2 and TRBJ1-1): EPEVTQTPSHQVTQMGQEVILRCVPISNHLYFYWYRQILGQKVEFLVSFYNNEISEKSEIFDDQFSVERPDGSNFTLKIRSTKLEDSAMYFCASSVFYGRVLRRNTEAFFGQGTRLTVV.

The V and J genes are TRBV12-3 or TRBV12-4 and TRBJ2-1; without DNA, the TCRdb call of TRBD2 cannot be checked. This CDR3 has 14 amino acids. The CDR3 loop reads CASSLPLGLAVQFF.

The V call is TRBV12-3 or TRBV12-4, the J call TRBJ1-1. The CDR3 sequence is 15 residues long. The CDR3: CASSLMERRGTEAFF.